This T cell receptor (beta chain) stems from a study of blood T cell repertoires in COVID-19. For the study at large: PBMCs, B-cell-depleted T cells, or T cells provided the cDNA or gDNA that made up the material.

This CDR3 contains 12 residues. Germline V gives CDR1 LGHDT, CDR2 YNNKEL (reference sequence). Trimming stripped 5 bases from V and 4 bases from J, with 5 bases between. As handled by the study authors: Estimation of nucleated cell counts was performed using reference gene primer amplification. Generated by immunoSEQ multiplex PCR, the TCRdb table keeps only in-frame clones and is missing some. That table furnishes V, J and clone size, whereas the DNA furnished D and trimming. The sample lists 200,000 to 250,000 clones, around 90% occurring once. The material sequenced was peripheral blood. This TCR came from a man in his fifties or sixties who had recovered from COVID-19. The V gene is TRBV3-1 (or the pseudogene TRBV3-2), the J gene TRBJ2-2; D remains ambiguous. The CDR3 nucleotides read TGTGCCAGCAGCTACAGCACCGGGGAGCTGTTTTTT. It codes for CASSYSTGELFF.